In its sample, the clone carrying this T cell receptor (beta chain) was seen a few times. Its target is unknown. The data belong to a study of T cells in Graves' hyperthyroidism and ophthalmopathy. Study-level findings and limits: Blood also carried most thyroid clonotypes expanded above 0.001.

The authors deemed Graves' hyperthyroidism stable absent ophthalmopathy progression within 18 months. Using RNA transcripts as the source, TCR beta CDR3 regions were amplified. During a first-round RT-PCR of the TCR CDR3, the HTBI primer set was used. TCRdb ran MiXCR on the multiplex PCR reads and lists one entry per CDR3 protein. This sample yields roughly 700,000 distinct CDR3 sequences, of which roughly 15% are seen a single time; roughly a tenth belongs to the top ten. The CDR3 sequence is 14 residues long. V gave up 3 bases and J gave up 1 base, with 9 bases separating them. This receptor was taken from a woman under 30 with Graves' hyperthyroidism. Sequenced sample: blood. V is TRBV12-3 or TRBV12-4 and J is TRBJ1-1; D unresolved. This CDR3 is CASSLWEPNTEAFF. CDR3 DNA: TGTGCCAGCAGTTTGTGGGAGCCGAACACTGAAGCTTTCTTT.